The following is a T cell receptor (beta chain) sequence with its context. Its antigen is undetermined. This sample stems from a study of post-analysis software for immune sequencing data. Whole-study findings and limits: Compared against controls, patients with multiple sclerosis displayed significantly lower normalized Chao1 diversity. Samples made in the same batch grouped tightly together by F measure. Controls had lower frequencies than patients of five or six TRBV segments, which included TRBV5-6, TRBV5-1 and TRBV20-1.

The V end lost 5 bases, the J end lost 1 base, and 21 bases lay between the germline ends. The CDR3 totals 17 residues. Germline assignment: CDR1 SGHTA and CDR2 FQGNSA. Incorporated into the TCR beta cDNA libraries were unique molecular identifiers, which served to reduce PCR and sequencing biases. Between roughly 0.95 and 10 million T cells gave rise to around 500,000 cDNA molecules. One entry per CDR3 protein, called by TCRdb with MiXCR from the PCR reads. This sample has approximately 400,000 distinct CDR3 sequences, with around 37% found just once. The sequenced material came from blood. The receptor comes from a girl aged 5 to 17 with multiple sclerosis. The chain is built from TRBV7-2 and TRBJ2-7; TRBD2 might be the D (7 bases). The CDR3 region is CASSALGGELGSYEQYF. The CDR3 DNA follows: TGTGCCAGCAGCGCCCTAGGGGGGGAACTGGGGTCCTACGAGCAGTACTTC.